A single sample is the source of the 19 T cell receptor beta chains below, sequenced in a study of cytomegalovirus exposure and HLA in healthy donors. The PCR made use of 60 Vbeta and 13 Jbeta primers. Sequenced by immunoSEQ multiplex PCR; TCRdb stores in-frame clones only, minus some. The sample lists around 200,000 clones, about three quarters occurring once. The material sequenced was PBMCs. The receptors were sampled from a male donor in good health and CMV-seronegative.

The chain recombines TRBV5-1 with TRBJ2-5; 8 bases agree with TRBD2. V was clipped by 6 bases and J by 4 bases; unmatched bases: 8. The CDR3 loop spans 14 amino acids. CDR1 is SGHRS and CDR2 is YFSETQ in the germline V gene. The CDR3 loop is CASIPGGGAETQYF. DNA for the CDR3: TGCGCCAGCATCCCGGGGGGGGGAGCAGAGACCCAGTACTTC.

CDR3 protein: CSERTGYEQFF. The CDR3 DNA follows: TGCAGCGAAAGGACAGGGTATGAGCAGTTCTTC. The chain joins TRBV29-1 to TRBJ2-1, with 8 bases lining up with TRBD1. This CDR3 spans 11 amino acids. Germline assignment: CDR1 SQVTM and CDR2 ANQGSEA. V was clipped by 7 bases and J by 8 bases; unmatched bases: 4.

The V and J genes are TRBV5-1 and TRBJ1-1; TRBD1 matches 7 bases. With V trimmed by 3 bases and J by 4 bases, 12 bases remained unmatched. The germline V gene encodes CDR1 SGHRS and CDR2 YFSETQ. The CDR3 extends over 16 amino acids. Here the CDR3 DNA reads TGCGCCAGCAGCTCGCAGCCCGCCCAGGGGGGCACTGAAGCTTTCTTT. The encoded protein is CASSSQPAQGGTEAFF. Full variable domain (missing parts from reference TRBV5-1 and TRBJ1-1): KAGVTQTPRYLIKTRGQQVTLSCSPISGHRSVSWYQQTPGQGLQFLFEYFSETQRNKGNFPGRFSGRQFSNSRSEMNVSTLELGDSALYLCASSSQPAQGGTEAFFGQGTRLTVV.

The chain links TRBV11-1 to TRBJ2-6; 8 bases agree with TRBD2. CDR1 is SGHAT, CDR2 FQDESV, per germline (reference sequence). This CDR3 has 16 amino acids. Trimming removed 11 bases from V and 3 bases from J; junction bases left unmatched: 12. CDR3 sequence reads: CAAPVAGRDGANVLTF. The CDR3 coding sequence is TGTGCCGCCCCCGTAGCGGGGAGGGATGGGGCCAACGTCCTGACTTTC.

The V gene is TRBV30, the J gene TRBJ1-2; no firm D call. Between the trimmed V and J ends, which lost 5 bases and 7 bases, there was a span of 11 bases. This CDR3 region has 11 residues. The germline gives CDR1 GTSNPN, CDR2 SVGIG (reference sequence). In nucleotides, the CDR3 is TGTGCCTGGGATACAGAAGGTGGCTACACCTTC. It yields the protein CAWDTEGGYTF. Based on the CDR3 plus reference TRBV30 and TRBJ1-2, the full variable domain is SQTIHQWPATLVQPVGSPLSLECTVEGTSNPNLYWYRQAAGRGLQLLFYSVGIGQISSEVPQNLSASRPQDRQFILSSKKLLLSDSGFYLCAWDTEGGYTFGSGTRLTVV.

This chain connects TRBV6-1 to TRBJ1-5, with a possible D match to TRBD1 (5 bases). The ends were cut back, 6 bases at V and 2 bases at J, with 11 bases in the middle. This CDR3 spans 14 amino acids. CDR1 and CDR2 from the germline V gene are MNHNS and SASEGT. CDR3: CASSATVGNQPQHF. The DNA of the CDR3 is TGTGCCAGCAGCGCGACAGTGGGCAATCAGCCCCAGCATTTT.

CDR3 amino acids: CASSDMGGSQPQHF. The CDR3 DNA follows: TGTGCCAGCAGTGATATGGGGGGAAGTCAGCCCCAGCATTTT. The chain combines TRBV6-5 with TRBJ1-5; tentative D call: TRBD1 (5 bases). The CDR3 runs 14 residues. The germline V gene has CDR1 MNHEY and CDR2 SVGAGI. The ends were cut back, 5 bases at V and 6 bases at J, with 14 bases in the middle.

This clone has more than one count but fewer than ten. The chain uses TRBV6-4 and TRBJ2-3; 11 bases are a match to TRBD1. The germline CDR1 and CDR2 sequences are MRHNA and SNTAGT. V lost 6 bases to trimming and J lost 2 bases; unmatched junction nucleotides: 4. The CDR3 has 15 residues. The CDR3 DNA sequence: TGTGCCAGCAGGGCGGGACAGGGGGACACAGATACGCAGTATTTT. It yields the protein CASRAGQGDTDTQYF.

The V call is TRBV11-1, the J call TRBJ1-1; D is perhaps TRBD1 (5 bases). Trimming removed 5 bases from V and 5 bases from J, with 15 bases in between. There are 14 residues in the CDR3. The germline V gene has CDR1 SGHAT and CDR2 FQDESV (reference sequence). CDR3 loop: CASSINRGGTEAFF. CDR3 nucleotide sequence: TGTGCCAGCAGCATTAATAGGGGAGGGACTGAAGCTTTCTTT.

V is TRBV7-3 and J is TRBJ2-7; D is possibly TRBD2 (6 bases). CDR3 size: 13 residues. Trimming shortened V by 2 bases and J by 6 bases, and 11 bases separated the two germline ends. CDR1 is SGHTA and CDR2 is FQGTGA in the germline V gene. CDR3 nucleotide sequence: TGTGCCAGCAGCTTATATGTCGGGGGCGAGCAGTACTTC. It encodes CASSLYVGGEQYF.

This chain uses TRBV30 with TRBJ1-5; D perhaps matches TRBD1 (5 bases). Trimming removed 3 bases at V and 7 bases at J, with 13 bases between. Germline V gives CDR1 GTSNPN, CDR2 SVGIG (reference sequence). The CDR3 totals 13 residues. CDR3 residues: CAWSRPGGQPQHF. CDR3 nucleotide sequence: TGTGCCTGGAGCCGGCCCGGGGGACAGCCCCAGCATTTT.

This clone has a single count. This sequence joins TRBV27 and TRBJ1-5, with D unclear. Trimming pared 3 bases from V and 0 bases from J, leaving 6 bases between. The CDR3 runs to 14 residues. Germline CDR1 MNHEY, CDR2 SMNVEV (reference sequence). The CDR3: CASSFSRSNQPQHF. The CDR3 DNA reads as TGTGCCAGCAGTTTTTCTCGTAGCAATCAGCCCCAGCATTTT.

The chain recombines TRBV4-1 with TRBJ2-5; TRBD1 is a possible D gene (5 bases). The germline V gene encodes CDR1 MGHRA and CDR2 YSYEKL. The CDR3 spans 15 residues. Trimming took off 2 bases at V and 0 bases at J, with 10 bases between the two ends. CDR3 residues: CASSQLQVDQETQYF. CDR3 sequence (DNA): TGCGCCAGCAGCCAATTACAGGTCGACCAAGAGACCCAGTACTTC.

The chain joins TRBV4-1 to TRBJ2-7, with 9 bases that match TRBD2. Germline lookup yields CDR1 MGHRA and CDR2 YSYEKL. Trimming at V came to 4 bases and at J to 2 bases, leaving 9 bases not matched to a gene. The CDR3 runs 16 residues. Here the CDR3 reads CASSLVEAGGPYEQYF. In DNA form, the CDR3 reads TGCGCCAGCAGCCTGGTCGAAGCGGGGGGCCCCTACGAGCAGTACTTC.

The chain combines TRBV7-2 with TRBJ2-7, with 8 bases that match TRBD2. Germline values: CDR1 SGHTA, CDR2 FQGNSA. The CDR3 extends over 15 amino acids. J was trimmed by 2 bases and V by 1 base; bases with no gene match: 4. The CDR3 DNA sequence: TGTGCCAGCAGCTTAGATTTTAGCGGGGCCTACGAGCAGTACTTC. It is translated as CASSLDFSGAYEQYF.

This rearrangement joins TRBV7-8 to TRBJ2-3; D possibly corresponds to TRBD1 (6 bases). Germline CDR1 and CDR2: SGHVS and FQNEAQ. CDR3 size: 15 residues. Trimming left V 2 bases short and J 2 bases short, with 11 bases between. As DNA, the CDR3 is TGTGCCAGCAGCTTAATGGGGGCTTCCACAGATACGCAGTATTTT. Amino acids: CASSLMGASTDTQYF.

The chain links TRBV18 to TRBJ2-7; D perhaps matches TRBD1 (7 bases). The CDR3 runs 14 residues. V lost 3 bases and J lost 5, with 14 bases in between. The germline V gene has CDR1 KGHSH and CDR2 LQKENI. Here the CDR3 DNA reads TGTGCCAGCTCACCGAGAACAGGGGAGGACGAGCAGTACTTC. Translation: CASSPRTGEDEQYF.

On this clone: Other DNA sequences in this specimen translate into the identical CDR3. The chain couples TRBV7-3 to TRBJ2-3; TRBD2 matches at 8 bases. J lost 5 bases, V lost 1 base, and 5 bases had no gene match. Looked up from germline, CDR1 is SGHTA and CDR2 is FQGTGA. This CDR3 comprises 15 residues. CDR3 in DNA: TGTGCCAGCAGCTTAATGGGGACTAGTGGAGATACGCAGTATTTT. Protein product: CASSLMGTSGDTQYF.

The chain couples TRBV5-6 to TRBJ1-1, with D perhaps TRBD1 (5 bases). Trimming took 4 bases from V and 14 from J, leaving 27 bases between them. The CDR3 spans 15 residues. Germline CDR1 and CDR2: SGHDT and YYEEEE. CDR3 region: CASSGFGAETGRRFF. The DNA of the CDR3 is TGTGCCAGCAGCGGGTTCGGGGCAGAAACCGGGAGAAGATTCTTT.